The source of this TCR beta chain is a study of T-cell reconstitution after alpha-beta-depleted transplantation in children. Preparing the TCRbeta library involved the use of unique molecular identifiers. TCRdb passed the PCR reads through MiXCR, listing each CDR3 protein once. The profile covers about 610,000 distinct CDR3 sequences, with more than 9% appearing a single time and roughly 4% taken by the ten largest. This clonotype has at least ten counts. The length of the CDR3 is 16 residues. The germline V gene encodes CDR1 SGHRS and CDR2 YFSETQ. The ends were cut back, 0 bases at V and 0 bases at J, with 10 bases in the middle.

V gene TRBV5-1 combines with J gene TRBJ1-3; D is ambiguous. This sequence was found in a human donor who donated a stem cell graft to a child with acute myeloid leukemia. The material sequenced was PBMCs from the stem cell graft donor, taken from the stem cell graft. The CDR3 here is CASSLGNVDSGNTIYF. CDR3 sequence (DNA): TGCGCCAGCAGCTTGGGGAACGTAGACTCTGGAAACACCATATATTTT.